The 13 T cell receptor beta chains in this list originate from one sample, sequenced in a study of memory CD4+ T cells and cytomegalovirus serostatus. Single viable CD3+CD4+CD8-CD45RO+ cells were sorted as the memory CD4+ T cells. Profiled with immunoSEQ multiplex PCR; TCRdb holds only in-frame clones, not every one. The sample has some 40,000 clones; 65% to 80% are singletons. The sequenced sample was memory CD4+ T cells from blood. All receptors come from an adult in good health and CMV-seropositive.

As for this clone: The same CDR3 can be traced to other DNA sequences in this sample. V gene TRBV6-1 combines with J gene TRBJ2-2; D is ambiguous. Germline lookup yields CDR1 MNHNS and CDR2 SASEGT. The CDR3 loop spans 13 amino acids. Trimming took off 1 base at V and 9 bases at J, with 9 bases between the two ends. CDR3 sequence: CASSEGPGRELFF. CDR3 nucleotide sequence: TGTGCCAGCAGTGAAGGGCCCGGCAGGGAGCTGTTTTTT.

This chain uses TRBV7-2 with TRBJ1-2, with D perhaps matching TRBD1 (5 bases). The CDR3 spans 17 residues. The V gene lost 2 bases and the J gene lost 4 bases, with 20 bases spanning the gap. Germline V lookup: CDR1 SGHTA, CDR2 FQGNSA. DNA of the CDR3: TGTGCCAGCAGCTTACTGTCCGGACAACTCGTCAGCTATGGCTACACCTTC. It codes for CASSLLSGQLVSYGYTF.

By share, this clone ranks as medium-sized (0.01 to 0.1%). The chain combines TRBV28 with TRBJ1-2, with D possibly matching TRBD1 (5 bases). In germline, CDR1 is MDHEN, CDR2 SYDVKM. Trimming took 6 bases from V and 8 from J, leaving 13 bases between them. The CDR3 is made up of 12 amino acids. CDR3 DNA: TGTGCCAGCAGCGGGCAGGGTAGCGGCTACACCTTC. This encodes CASSGQGSGYTF.

This chain connects TRBV14 to TRBJ1-4, with 7 nucleotides matching TRBD1. The V segment lost 3 bases and the J segment 5 bases; nucleotides outside the gene matches: 9. In germline, CDR1 is SGHDN, CDR2 FVKESK. The CDR3 covers 16 residues. CDR3 sequence reads: CASSHLTRTGNEKLFF. In DNA form, the CDR3 reads TGTGCCAGCAGCCATTTAACTCGGACAGGCAATGAAAAACTGTTTTTT.

This clone has a single count. V is TRBV11-2 and J is TRBJ1-2, with a tentative D call TRBD1 (5 bases). The CDR3 runs 13 residues. Germline V gene data show CDR1 as SGHAT and CDR2 as FQNNGV. V was trimmed by 5 bases and J by 8 bases, leaving 15 bases between them. CDR3: CASSRQPGRGYTF. The CDR3 bases are TGTGCCAGCAGCCGACAGCCCGGGAGAGGCTACACCTTC.

This clone was seen a single time. The chain is built from TRBV5-1 and TRBJ1-1, with 8 bases aligning to TRBD1. Germline V gives CDR1 SGHRS, CDR2 YFSETQ. V trimming: 0 bases; J trimming: 5 bases; junction bases outside the gene matches: 6. This CDR3 has 15 residues. CDR3 region: CASSLGQTGATEAFF. CDR3 DNA: TGCGCCAGCAGCTTGGGGCAGACAGGGGCGACTGAAGCTTTCTTT.

This rearrangement joins TRBV28 to TRBJ2-7; unclear D gene. The CDR3 covers 14 residues. CDR1 MDHEN and CDR2 SYDVKM come from the germline V gene. Trimming shortened V by 2 bases and J by 0 bases, and 8 bases separated the two germline ends. CDR3 in amino acids: CASSLKGGSYEQYF. CDR3 sequence (DNA): TGTGCCAGCAGTTTAAAGGGTGGCTCCTACGAGCAGTACTTC.

The sample holds one count of this clone. This chain uses TRBV5-1 with TRBJ2-3; D is perhaps TRBD1 or TRBD2 (5 bases each). This CDR3 contains 18 residues. Germline V gene lookup returns CDR1 SGHRS and CDR2 YFSETQ. The germline V and J ends were trimmed by 0 bases and 0 bases, with 17 bases remaining between them. The CDR3 protein is CASSLAVLGRASTDTQYF. CDR3 bases: TGCGCCAGCAGCTTGGCGGTTTTGGGGCGGGCTAGCACAGATACGCAGTATTTT. The entire variable domain, with the rest obtained from reference TRBV5-1 and TRBJ2-3, is as follows: KAGVTQTPRYLIKTRGQQVTLSCSPISGHRSVSWYQQTPGQGLQFLFEYFSETQRNKGNFPGRFSGRQFSNSRSEMNVSTLELGDSALYLCASSLAVLGRASTDTQYFGPGTRLTVL.

The chain is built from TRBV5-1 and TRBJ2-7; 8 bases match TRBD1. This CDR3 is 15 amino acids long. Trimming cost V 2 bases and J 2 bases; bases outside gene matches: 6. Germline V lookup: CDR1 SGHRS, CDR2 YFSETQ. CDR3 DNA: TGCGCCAGCAGCTTTTCAGGGGACAGGACCTACGAGCAGTACTTC. Translating it yields CASSFSGDRTYEQYF.

The genes are TRBV6-6 and TRBJ2-6; 11 bases are shared with TRBD2. Germline V gene lookup returns CDR1 MNHNY and CDR2 SVGAGI (reference sequence). The CDR3 sequence is 15 residues long. Unmatched junction bases numbered 3, after V lost 5 bases and J lost 6 bases. The CDR3 loop reads CASSTTSGMANVLTF. CDR3 nucleotides: TGTGCCAGCAGTACGACTAGCGGGATGGCCAACGTCCTGACTTTC.

The CDR3 DNA is TGTGCCAGCAGTGACGGGTCTAGTCGGGCCTACGAGCAGTACTTC. Its translation is CASSDGSSRAYEQYF. V is TRBV6-1 and J is TRBJ2-7, with D hard to call. Germline assignment: CDR1 MNHNS and CDR2 SASEGT. The CDR3 has 15 residues. Trimming cost V 3 bases and J 2 bases, with 14 bases left between them.

A single count supports this clone. The rearrangement joins TRBV6-1 to TRBJ1-5; D is unresolved. Germline V CDR1 and CDR2: MNHNS, SASEGT. The germline V and J ends were trimmed by 6 bases and 4 bases, with 7 bases remaining between them. This CDR3 contains 12 residues. CDR3 in DNA: TGTGCCAGCAGCCAGCATAATCAGCCCCAGCATTTT. Amino acid sequence: CASSQHNQPQHF.

This chain connects TRBV6-1 to TRBJ1-5; D gene uncertain. This CDR3 comprises 13 residues. Germline CDR1 MNHNS, CDR2 SASEGT. V was cut by 2 bases and J by 7 bases, with 9 bases left in between. For the CDR3, the DNA is TGTGCCAGCAGTGAAAGGGAGATCCAGCCCCAGCATTTT. This translates into CASSEREIQPQHF.